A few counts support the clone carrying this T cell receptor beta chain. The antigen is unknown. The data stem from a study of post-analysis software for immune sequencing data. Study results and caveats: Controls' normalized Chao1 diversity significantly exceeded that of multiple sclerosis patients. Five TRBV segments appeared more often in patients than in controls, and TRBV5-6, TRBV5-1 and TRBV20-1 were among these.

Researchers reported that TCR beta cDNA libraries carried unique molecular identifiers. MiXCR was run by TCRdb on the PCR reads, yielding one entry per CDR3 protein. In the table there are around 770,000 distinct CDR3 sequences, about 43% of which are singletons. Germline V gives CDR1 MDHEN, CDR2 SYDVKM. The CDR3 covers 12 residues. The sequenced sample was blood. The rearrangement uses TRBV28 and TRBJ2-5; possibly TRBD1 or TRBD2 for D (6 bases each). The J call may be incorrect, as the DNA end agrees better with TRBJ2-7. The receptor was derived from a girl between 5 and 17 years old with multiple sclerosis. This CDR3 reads CASTWGASEQYF. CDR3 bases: TGTGCCAGCACCTGGGGGGCTTCCGAGCAGTACTTC.